The 6 T cell receptor beta chains below come from one sample, sequenced in a study of cytomegalovirus exposure and HLA in healthy donors. The PCR ran on 60 Vbeta and 13 Jbeta primers. TCRdb keeps only in-frame clones here, not all; method: immunoSEQ multiplex PCR. The table has under 85,000 clones, approximately 74% seen once. Specimen: PBMCs. These receptors were taken from a woman in her twenties or thirties in good health and CMV-seropositive.

In this sample, this clone turned up once. The chain joins TRBV12-5 to TRBJ2-1; 15 nucleotides line up with TRBD2. Trimming removed 4 bases from V and 0 bases from J; junction bases left unmatched: 7. The CDR3 length is 19 residues. CDR1 LGHNT and CDR2 FRNRAP come from the germline V gene. In nucleotides, the CDR3 is TGTGCTAGTGGTTCCTGGACTAGCGGGAGGGTAGGCTCCTACAATGAGCAGTTCTTC. Translated, it gives CASGSWTSGRVGSYNEQFF.

V and J are TRBV30 and TRBJ1-3, with D tentatively TRBD1 (6 bases). Trimming removed 1 base at V and 3 bases at J, with 13 bases between. The CDR3 length is 15 residues. Germline values: CDR1 GTSNPN, CDR2 SVGIG (reference sequence). CDR3 DNA: TGTGCCTGGAGTGAGGACAGTCGCTTTGGAAACACCATATATTTT. It encodes CAWSEDSRFGNTIYF.

The V and J genes are TRBV6-1 and TRBJ2-7, with 11 positions matching TRBD1. Germline V CDR1 and CDR2: MNHNS, SASEGT. The CDR3 has 15 amino acids. With V trimmed by 7 bases and J by 4 bases, 9 bases remained unmatched. The chain's CDR3 is CASTPRDRGTYEQYF. The CDR3 DNA is TGTGCCAGCACCCCTAGGGACAGGGGGACGTACGAGCAGTACTTC.

This chain joins TRBV30 and TRBJ1-4; 11 nucleotides match TRBD1. Germline V lookup: CDR1 GTSNPN, CDR2 SVGIG (reference sequence). The CDR3 runs 15 residues. V lost 3 bases and J lost 0; bases outside the gene matches: 0. CDR3 in amino acids: CAWRGQGATNEKLFF. The CDR3 DNA reads as TGTGCCTGGAGGGGACAGGGGGCAACTAATGAAAAACTGTTTTTT.

The chain couples TRBV11-2 to TRBJ1-2; D is unclear. V was pared by 4 bases and J by 4 bases, with 13 bases between. Germline V gene sequence: CDR1 SGHAT, CDR2 FQNNGV. This CDR3 contains 14 residues. The CDR3 here is CASSSAWTVYGYTF. The CDR3 nucleotides are TGTGCCAGCAGCTCAGCGTGGACTGTCTATGGCTACACCTTC.

As DNA, the CDR3 is TGTGCCAGCAGCCAAGAAGAAGGAAGGCAGGAGGGTACCGGGGAGCTGTTTTTT. It translates to CASSQEEGRQEGTGELFF. This chain connects TRBV14 to TRBJ2-2; D is possibly TRBD2 (6 bases). This CDR3 has 18 amino acids. V was clipped by 0 bases and J by 5 bases, with 19 bases between them. The germline gives CDR1 SGHDN, CDR2 FVKESK.